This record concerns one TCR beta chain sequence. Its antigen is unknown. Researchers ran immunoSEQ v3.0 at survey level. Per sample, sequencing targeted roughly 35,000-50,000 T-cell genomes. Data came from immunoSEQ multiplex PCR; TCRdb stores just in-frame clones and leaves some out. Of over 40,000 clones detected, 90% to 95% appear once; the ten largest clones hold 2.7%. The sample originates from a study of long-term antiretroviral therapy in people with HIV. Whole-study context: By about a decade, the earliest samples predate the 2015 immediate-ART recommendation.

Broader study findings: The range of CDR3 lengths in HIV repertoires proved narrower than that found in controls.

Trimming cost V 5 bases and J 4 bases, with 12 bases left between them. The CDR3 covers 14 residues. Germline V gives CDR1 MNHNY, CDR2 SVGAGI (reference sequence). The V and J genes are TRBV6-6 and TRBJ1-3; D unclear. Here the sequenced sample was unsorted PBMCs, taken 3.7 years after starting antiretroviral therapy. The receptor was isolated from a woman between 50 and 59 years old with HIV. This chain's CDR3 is CASSHDNSGNTIYF. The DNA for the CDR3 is TGTGCCAGCAGTCACGACAATTCCGGAAACACCATATATTTT.